Following are 27 T cell receptor beta chains from one sample sequenced in a study of Tregs in tolerant kidney transplant recipients. Related graft donors supplied nonmyeloablative bone marrow transplants, and mixed chimerism was transient. Method: immunoSEQ multiplex PCR; TCRdb's copy keeps in-frame clones and lacks some. The data show tens of thousands of clones, approximately 93% seen once. The input for sequencing was CD4+ T cells from blood (PBMCs), taken 12 months after the transplant. These receptors were collected from a human patient who received a combined kidney and bone marrow transplant. The graft donor may be the source of some T cells.

The CDR3 is CASSLAPETDTQYF. CDR3 DNA: TGTGCCAGCAGCTTAGCCCCGGAGACAGATACGCAGTATTTT. The chain is built from TRBV7-2 and TRBJ2-3; D call uncertain. CDR3 size: 14 residues. Trimming took off 0 bases at V and 3 bases at J, with 7 bases between the two ends. Germline-derived CDR1 and CDR2 are SGHTA and FQGNSA.

The gene calls are TRBV16 and TRBJ1-2; weak D call: TRBD1 (6 bases). The germline V gene has CDR1 KGHSY and CDR2 FQNENV. CDR3 length equals 21 residues. Deletions cut 0 bases from V and 0 bases from J, with 26 bases between. This CDR3 reads CASSQSPWSWAQGSSNYGYTF. The DNA for the CDR3 is TGTGCCAGCAGCCAATCGCCGTGGTCGTGGGCACAGGGATCCTCTAACTATGGCTACACCTTC.

V and J are TRBV5-8 and TRBJ2-3; TRBD1 might be the D (5 bases). V lost 2 bases and J lost 1, with 11 bases in between. Per the germline V gene, CDR1 is SGHTS and CDR2 is YDEGEE. The CDR3 consists of 15 residues. As DNA, the CDR3 is TGTGCCAGCAGCTTAAGGGGTTTGGGCACAGATACGCAGTATTTT. It translates to CASSLRGLGTDTQYF. The whole variable domain, remainder taken from reference TRBV5-8 and TRBJ2-3, is EAGVTQSPTHLIKTRGQQATLRCSPISGHTSVYWYQQALGLGLQFLLWYDEGEERNRGNFPPRFSGRQFPNYSSELNVNALELEDSALYLCASSLRGLGTDTQYFGPGTRLTVL.

V usage is TRBV5-1 and J usage is TRBJ1-5; the D is unclear. The V and J ends lost 4 bases and 7 bases respectively, with 12 bases between them. This CDR3 is 13 amino acids long. The germline V gene has CDR1 SGHRS and CDR2 YFSETQ. This chain's CDR3 is CASSLIPSQPQHF. CDR3 DNA: TGCGCCAGCAGCCTTATACCAAGCCAGCCCCAGCATTTT.

The rearrangement links TRBV7-9 to TRBJ1-5, with D hard to call. Between the trimmed V and J ends, which lost 1 base and 5 bases, there was a span of 15 bases. The CDR3 spans 16 residues. Germline CDR1 SEHNR, CDR2 FQNEAQ (reference sequence). CDR3 sequence reads: CASSLGVTGTDQPQHF. Written as DNA, the CDR3 is TGTGCCAGCAGCTTAGGAGTAACGGGTACCGATCAGCCCCAGCATTTT. The full variable domain, in which reference TRBV7-9 and TRBJ1-5 provide the parts outside the CDR3, is DTGVSQNPRHKITKRGQNVTFRCDPISEHNRLYWYRQTLGQGPEFLTYFQNEAQLEKSRLLSDRFSAERPKGSFSTLEIQRTEQGDSAMYLCASSLGVTGTDQPQHFGDGTRLSIL.

The chain carries TRBV5-6 and TRBJ2-7; 8 bases line up with TRBD1. Trimming took 3 bases from V and 2 from J; bases not matched to a gene: 7. The CDR3 spans 15 residues. Germline V lookup: CDR1 SGHDT, CDR2 YYEEEE. The CDR3: CASSSLDRAPYEQYF. CDR3 nucleotide sequence: TGTGCCAGCAGCTCCTTGGACAGGGCCCCCTACGAGCAGTACTTC.

The chain carries TRBV30 and TRBJ2-6; the match to TRBD1 covers 7 bases. Unmatched junction bases numbered 9, after V lost 4 bases and J lost 0 bases. CDR1 is GTSNPN and CDR2 is SVGIG in the germline V gene (reference sequence). The CDR3 loop spans 17 amino acids. The CDR3 DNA reads TGTGCCTGGACCTCGGACAGGATCAGCTCTGGGGCCAACGTCCTGACTTTC. It translates to CAWTSDRISSGANVLTF.

The chain joins TRBV19 to TRBJ1-2; D is perhaps TRBD1 (5 bases). Germline V CDR1 and CDR2: LNHDA, SQIVND (reference sequence). Trimming left V 5 bases short and J 4 bases short, with 17 bases between. The CDR3 has 15 amino acids. The CDR3 region has the DNA TGTGCCAGTAGTCCAGTTCAGGGCCTCAGCTATGGCTACACCTTC. It translates to CASSPVQGLSYGYTF.

J is TRBJ1-2 and V is TRBV11-3; 10 bases align to TRBD1. The CDR3 spans 15 residues. Germline loops: CDR1 SGHNT, CDR2 YENEEA. Trimming at V came to 5 bases and at J to 4 bases, leaving 7 bases not matched to a gene. The CDR3 region is CASSVRDRGGYGYTF. The CDR3 nucleotides read TGTGCCAGCAGCGTCCGGGACAGGGGCGGCTATGGCTACACCTTC.

V and J are TRBV5-1 and TRBJ2-7; perhaps TRBD1 as D (6 bases). The germline V gene encodes CDR1 SGHRS and CDR2 YFSETQ. The CDR3 is 14 residues long. V lost 0 bases and J 7 bases, leaving 14 bases between the germline ends. The CDR3 here is CASSLGDIDLEQYF. In DNA form, the CDR3 reads TGCGCCAGCAGCTTGGGGGACATCGACTTGGAGCAGTACTTC.

V gene TRBV29-1 combines with J gene TRBJ2-5; D might be TRBD1 (6 bases). The CDR3 is 12 amino acids. Trimming cost V 4 bases and J 4 bases, with 10 bases left between them. Germline CDR1 is SQVTM and CDR2 is ANQGSEA. The CDR3 region is CSVGTARETQYF. The CDR3 DNA is TGCAGCGTTGGGACAGCCCGAGAGACCCAGTACTTC.

The rearrangement joins TRBV5-1 to TRBJ2-1; D remains ambiguous. This CDR3 contains 13 residues. V lost 0 bases and J lost 4, with 5 bases in between. Germline values: CDR1 SGHRS, CDR2 YFSETQ. This chain's CDR3 is CASSLARYNEQFF. As DNA, the CDR3 is TGCGCCAGCAGCTTGGCCCGGTACAATGAGCAGTTCTTC.

This clone was recorded a few times. V and J are TRBV14 and TRBJ2-7; TRBD1 is a possible D gene (7 bases). The CDR3 has 16 amino acids. V was pared by 1 base and J by 2 bases, with 15 bases between. CDR1 and CDR2 (germline): SGHDN, FVKESK. The CDR3 nucleotides are TGTGCCAGCAGCCAAGGCGGGACAGCGGTCCCCTACGAGCAGTACTTC. Translated, it gives CASSQGGTAVPYEQYF.

V gene TRBV10-3 combines with J gene TRBJ1-1; 7 bases match TRBD1. V was pared by 0 bases and J by 6 bases, with 7 bases of the junction left unmatched. The CDR3 loop spans 15 amino acids. Germline CDR1 ENHRY, CDR2 SYGVKD. CDR3 residues: CAISESKPDRAEAFF. The CDR3 DNA follows: TGTGCCATCAGTGAGTCGAAACCTGACAGGGCTGAAGCTTTCTTT.

This rearrangement joins TRBV19 to TRBJ2-4; tentatively, D is TRBD1 (5 bases). V was pared by 5 bases and J by 0 bases, with 20 bases between. Looked up from germline, CDR1 is LNHDA and CDR2 is SQIVND (reference sequence). The CDR3 has 18 residues. The CDR3 spells CASSPGQPIYIAKNIQYF. The DNA of the CDR3 is TGTGCCAGTAGTCCCGGACAACCCATATATATAGCCAAAAACATTCAGTACTTC. The variable domain in full, with the rest retrieved from reference TRBV19 and TRBJ2-4, is DGGITQSPKYLFRKEGQNVTLSCEQNLNHDAMYWYRQDPGQGLRLIYYSQIVNDFQKGDIAEGYSVSREKKESFPLTVTSAQKNPTAFYLCASSPGQPIYIAKNIQYFGAGTRLSVL.

This sequence joins TRBV4-2 and TRBJ1-2, with TRBD1 as a possible D gene (6 bases). Per the germline V gene, CDR1 is LGHNA and CDR2 is YNFKEQ. The CDR3 runs 13 residues. Trimming shortened V by 1 base and J by 7 bases, and 10 bases separated the two germline ends. The CDR3 nucleotides read TGTGCCAGCAGCCAAGGCAGGGGTGGTGGCTACACCTTC. It is translated as CASSQGRGGGYTF.

The sample holds one count of this clone. The rearrangement links TRBV4-1 to TRBJ1-2, with 11 bases matching TRBD1. The CDR3 has 17 residues. Germline loops: CDR1 MGHRA, CDR2 YSYEKL. The trim removed 4 bases at V and 7 bases at J, leaving 14 bases unmatched. DNA for the CDR3: TGCGCCAGCAGCCGAAGGTTATCCGGACAGGGGGCGGGTGGCTACACCTTC. Protein: CASSRRLSGQGAGGYTF.

The rearrangement joins TRBV18 to TRBJ2-5; maybe TRBD1 (6 bases). The CDR3 extends over 13 amino acids. Germline values: CDR1 KGHSH, CDR2 LQKENI. V shed 5 bases and J shed 1 base, with 8 bases lying between them. The CDR3 DNA follows: TGTGCCAGCTCAACAGGGTTCCAAGAGACCCAGTACTTC. Residues: CASSTGFQETQYF.

This chain joins TRBV18 and TRBJ1-2; D unresolved. Looked up from germline, CDR1 is KGHSH and CDR2 is LQKENI. Deletions cut 3 bases from V and 0 bases from J, with 17 bases between. This CDR3 contains 17 residues. The CDR3 DNA reads as TGTGCCAGCTCACCGTCGGGTCGACCCGACTCTAACTATGGCTACACCTTC. Encoded protein: CASSPSGRPDSNYGYTF.

This rearrangement joins TRBV9 to TRBJ1-1; the match to TRBD1 covers 7 bases. Germline-derived CDR1 and CDR2 are SGDLS and YYNGEE. V lost 2 bases, J lost 5 bases, and 6 bases stayed unmatched. CDR3 size: 14 residues. In DNA form, the CDR3 reads TGTGCCAGCAGCGTGACAGGGATTATGACTGAAGCTTTCTTT. Its protein product is CASSVTGIMTEAFF.

The chain's CDR3 is CASSPGHLSTDTQYF. DNA of the CDR3: TGCGCCAGCAGCCCGGGACACCTAAGCACAGATACGCAGTATTTT. The chain employs TRBV4-3 and TRBJ2-3, with D possibly TRBD1 on 6 matching bases. In germline, CDR1 is LGHNA, CDR2 YSLEER. Trimming took 4 bases from V and 0 from J, leaving 11 bases between them. The CDR3 sequence is 15 residues long.

V gene TRBV27 combines with J gene TRBJ1-5; D is ambiguous. In germline, CDR1 is MNHEY, CDR2 SMNVEV (reference sequence). The ends were cut back, 2 bases at V and 5 bases at J, with 13 bases in the middle. This CDR3 region has 15 residues. The CDR3 region has the DNA TGTGCCAGCAGTTTAGAAGGCGGTTGGGATCAGCCCCAGCATTTT. It encodes CASSLEGGWDQPQHF.

This clone appeared once. The V call is TRBV19, the J call TRBJ2-5, with a possible D match to TRBD2 (6 bases). The V end was cut by 5 bases, the J end by 5 bases, with 18 bases between. Germline CDR1 and CDR2: LNHDA and SQIVND (reference sequence). CDR3 length: 15 residues. The CDR3 sequence: CASSAHSGSRETQYF. The CDR3 DNA reads TGTGCCAGTAGTGCTCATAGCGGAAGCAGGGAGACCCAGTACTTC.

This chain links TRBV19 with TRBJ2-1; 9 bases are shared with TRBD2. Germline V gene data show CDR1 as LNHDA and CDR2 as SQIVND (reference sequence). The CDR3 has 16 residues. After removal of 4 bases from V and 1 base from J, the junction contained 5 bases not matched to a gene. CDR3 sequence: CASSRSSGGSYNEQFF. The CDR3 DNA reads TGTGCCAGTAGTAGGAGTAGCGGGGGATCCTACAATGAGCAGTTCTTC.

The CDR3 DNA is TGCGCCAGCAGCTTGAACCCCGGGACAGGGGATGAGCAGTACTTC. Translating it yields CASSLNPGTGDEQYF. The rearrangement uses TRBV5-1 and TRBJ2-7, with 10 bases aligning to TRBD1. The CDR3 sequence is 15 residues long. V trimming: 1 base; J trimming: 7 bases; junction bases outside the gene matches: 8. The V gene's germline CDR1 is SGHRS and CDR2 YFSETQ.

The rearrangement links TRBV5-4 to TRBJ2-5; weak D call: TRBD2 (6 bases). The germline V and J ends were trimmed by 4 bases and 3 bases, with 10 bases remaining between them. This CDR3 comprises 13 residues. Looked up from germline, CDR1 is SGHNT and CDR2 is YYREEE (reference sequence). Written as DNA, the CDR3 is TGTGCCAGCAGCCGGAGGACTAAAGAGACCCAGTACTTC. Translated, it gives CASSRRTKETQYF.

This sequence joins TRBV5-1 and TRBJ2-2; 9 positions agree with TRBD1. V shed 2 bases and J 4 bases; nucleotides not matched to a gene: 3. The CDR3 is 15 amino acids. Looked up from germline, CDR1 is SGHRS and CDR2 is YFSETQ. The CDR3 loop reads CASSLQGAGTGELFF. CDR3 nucleotides: TGCGCCAGCAGCTTACAGGGGGCAGGCACCGGGGAGCTGTTTTTT.